This TCR beta chain comes out of a study of blood T cells in healthy people across ages. This clonotype was counted between two and nine times. Germline V gives CDR1 MNHEY, CDR2 SMNVEV (reference sequence). V was cut by 4 bases and J by 0 bases, with 10 bases left in between. CDR3 size: 16 residues. Through a sample-barcoded 5' primer and a J-beta primer mix, a second PCR was run for roughly 6 to 12 cycles. TCRdb fed the 5' RACE reads into MiXCR, producing one record per CDR3 protein. This table has hundreds of thousands of distinct CDR3 sequences, around 30% appearing once. The TCR comes from a woman aged 80 or over in good health. The chain recombines TRBV27 with TRBJ2-6; D gene uncertain. Specimen: blood. CDR3 DNA sequence: TGTGCCAGCAGTTCCCCGGCCCGCTCTGGGGCCAACGTCCTGACTTTC. It translates to CASSSPARSGANVLTF.